Following are 30 T cell receptor beta chains from one sample sequenced in a study of CD8 T cells in ankylosing spondylitis. Each CDR3 protein gets one entry after TCRdb re-called the 5' RACE reads with MiXCR. The sample lists 25,000 to 35,000 distinct CDR3 sequences; 13% to 15% were seen once. Sequenced sample: blood. All receptors derive from a male donor with ankylosing spondylitis or in good health (not recorded which).

The chain is built from TRBV7-3 and TRBJ2-1; TRBD1 aligns across 7 bases. V lost 4 bases, J lost 4 bases, and 7 bases stayed unmatched. Germline V gives CDR1 SGHTA, CDR2 FQGTGA. The CDR3 contains 15 residues. The CDR3 DNA reads TGTGCCAGCAGCTCCGCCGGGACAGATTACAATGAGCAGTTCTTC. Translation: CASSSAGTDYNEQFF. Based on the CDR3 plus reference TRBV7-3 and TRBJ2-1, the full variable domain is GAGVSQTPSNKVTEKGKYVELRCDPISGHTALYWYRQSLGQGPEFLIYFQGTGAADDSGLPNDRFFAVRPEGSVSTLKIQRTERGDSAVYLCASSSAGTDYNEQFFGPGTRLTVL.

This clonotype was seen a few times. The chain employs TRBV6-2 or TRBV6-3 and TRBJ2-1; D remains unclear. V was clipped by 6 bases and J by 12 bases, with 15 bases between them. Germline V CDR1 and CDR2: MNHEY, SVGEGT. This CDR3 spans 12 amino acids. CDR3 coding DNA: TGTGCCAGCAGCCAAGCCCGGAGCTCGCAGTTCTTC. Amino acid sequence: CASSQARSSQFF.

The chain uses TRBV5-1 and TRBJ2-2; no clear D gene. The germline V and J ends were trimmed by 0 bases and 3 bases, with 6 bases remaining between them. Germline values: CDR1 SGHRS, CDR2 YFSETQ. CDR3 length equals 14 residues. CDR3 nucleotides: TGCGCCAGCAGCTTGGTGGTGGACACCGGGGAGCTGTTTTTT. Protein product: CASSLVVDTGELFF.

This clonotype occurred a few times. The chain employs TRBV14 and TRBJ2-2; either TRBD1 or TRBD2 may supply D (5 bases each). V was clipped by 4 bases and J by 3 bases, with 12 bases between them. Germline V gene data show CDR1 as SGHDN and CDR2 as FVKESK. The CDR3 is 15 amino acids. CDR3 sequence reads: CASSPRGIDTGELFF. For the CDR3, the DNA is TGTGCCAGCAGCCCGAGGGGTATCGACACCGGGGAGCTGTTTTTT.

This clonotype was detected a few times. The chain recombines TRBV4-3 with TRBJ2-2, with D maybe TRBD1 (6 bases). CDR1 and CDR2 (germline): LGHNA, YSLEER. The ends were cut back, 1 base at V and 4 bases at J, with 10 bases in the middle. CDR3 size: 15 residues. In nucleotides, the CDR3 is TGCGCCAGCAGCCAAGCAGGGGTGGGCACCGGGGAGCTGTTTTTT. It specifies CASSQAGVGTGELFF.

In the case of this clonotype: An end of the junction does not agree with germline; a read error may underlie this. This chain links TRBV7-7 with TRBJ2-2; 9 nucleotides agree with TRBD2. This CDR3 is built from 15 residues. From germline, CDR1 is SSHAT and CDR2 FNYEAQ (reference sequence). The CDR3 nucleotides are TGTGCTAGCAGCTTAGCGGGGGAGACCACCGGGGAGCTGTTTTTT. This codes for CASSLAGETTGELFF.

By sample fraction, this clonotype is medium-sized (0.01 to 0.1%). V gene TRBV20-1 combines with J gene TRBJ2-1, with 8 bases aligning to TRBD2. With V trimmed by 3 bases and J by 6 bases, 10 bases remained unmatched. Germline V gene sequence: CDR1 DFQATT, CDR2 SNEGSKA (reference sequence). The CDR3 covers 15 residues. CDR3 in amino acids: CSARFTGTRGNEQFF. CDR3 sequence (DNA): TGCAGTGCTAGGTTCACGGGGACTAGAGGCAATGAGCAGTTCTTC.

V gene TRBV3-1 combines with J gene TRBJ2-2; 10 bases line up with TRBD2. The CDR3 contains 16 residues. V was pared by 6 bases and J by 6 bases, with 10 bases of the junction left unmatched. The germline V gene encodes CDR1 LGHDT and CDR2 YNNKEL (reference sequence). The CDR3 sequence: CASSRNPGLASGELFF. The CDR3 DNA reads as TGTGCCAGCAGTCGAAATCCGGGACTAGCGTCCGGGGAGCTGTTTTTT.

Concerning this clonotype itself: An end of the junction differs from the germline gene, which may be a read error. The chain joins TRBV19 to TRBJ2-2, with D possibly called TRBD1 or TRBD2 (5 bases each). CDR1 is LNHDA, CDR2 SQIVND, per germline (reference sequence). The CDR3 has 14 amino acids. The CDR3 sequence is CASSMGPNTGELIF. DNA of the CDR3: TGTGCCAGTAGTATGGGACCGAACACCGGGGAGCTGATTTTT.

This clonotype occurred a few times. The gene calls are TRBV7-9 and TRBJ2-1, with D tentatively TRBD2 (6 bases). The ends were cut back, 10 bases at V and 3 bases at J, with 10 bases in the middle. The CDR3 is 12 amino acids. Per germline, CDR1 SEHNR and CDR2 FQNEAQ (reference sequence). CDR3 in amino acids: CATGTHYNEQFF. In DNA, the CDR3 is TGTGCCACCGGGACTCACTACAATGAGCAGTTCTTC.

The chain uses TRBV7-9 and TRBJ1-1; the D gene is possibly TRBD1 (5 bases). V lost 6 bases and J 3 bases, leaving 17 bases between the germline ends. CDR3 length: 15 residues. Germline CDR1 reads SEHNR; CDR2 reads FQNEAQ (reference sequence). The CDR3 sequence is CASSPWGGRDTEAFF. DNA of the CDR3: TGTGCCAGCAGTCCGTGGGGCGGAAGGGACACTGAAGCTTTCTTT.

This clonotype was detected only a few times. The chain carries TRBV6-6 and TRBJ2-7; TRBD1 might be the D (6 bases). The CDR3 is 14 residues long. The germline V gene has CDR1 MNHNY and CDR2 SVGAGI (reference sequence). Between the trimmed V and J ends, which lost 4 bases and 2 bases, there was a span of 12 bases. In DNA form, the CDR3 reads TGTGCCAGCAGTTCATACAGGGCTCCCTACGAGCAGTACTTC. Its translation is CASSSYRAPYEQYF.

The chain carries TRBV20-1 and TRBJ2-3; 13 nucleotides line up with TRBD2. V was clipped by 5 bases and J by 7 bases; unmatched bases: 6. The CDR3 has 14 amino acids. The germline gives CDR1 DFQATT, CDR2 SNEGSKA (reference sequence). The CDR3 DNA reads TGCAGTGCTCCACTAGCGGGAGGGCAAAATACGCAGTATTTT. As protein: CSAPLAGGQNTQYF.

The chain employs TRBV20-1 and TRBJ1-1; possible D gene TRBD1, 5 bases. Germline CDR1 DFQATT, CDR2 SNEGSKA (reference sequence). This CDR3 spans 17 amino acids. Trimming removed 5 bases at V and 4 bases at J, with 26 bases between. The CDR3 DNA is TGCAGTGCTCTCCGGGACCCTGCGAAGGGGTACGGCACTGAAGCTTTCTTT. Protein: CSALRDPAKGYGTEAFF.

The V and J genes are TRBV28 and TRBJ2-2, with D possibly being TRBD2 (5 bases). CDR3 length: 11 amino acids. Trimming stripped 4 bases from V and 13 bases from J, with 10 bases between. The germline CDR1 and CDR2 sequences are MDHEN and SYDVKM. CDR3 DNA: TGTGCCAGCAGTTGGGCCGCGGGGCTGTTTTTT. This sequence encodes CASSWAAGLFF. Supplemented by reference TRBV28 and TRBJ2-2, the full variable domain reads DVKVTQSSRYLVKRTGEKVFLECVQDMDHENMFWYRQDPGLGLRLIYFSYDVKMKEKGDIPEGYSVSREKKERFSLILESASTNQTSMYLCASSWAAGLFFGEGSRLTVL.

The rearrangement joins TRBV7-2 to TRBJ2-2; 7 bases fit TRBD2. CDR1 and CDR2 (germline): SGHTA, FQGNSA. Losses at the gene ends were 5 bases for V and 4 bases for J; bases not matched to a gene: 4. CDR3 size: 14 residues. The CDR3 here is CASSRGRVTGELFF. The CDR3 coding sequence is TGTGCCAGCAGCCGGGGGAGGGTCACCGGGGAGCTGTTTTTT.

This clonotype was observed a few times. DNA of the CDR3: TGCGCCAGCAGTGACGACGGCTACACCGGGGAGCTGTTTTTT. As protein: CASSDDGYTGELFF. V and J are TRBV10-2 and TRBJ2-2; no reliable D call. The germline V gene encodes CDR1 WSHSY and CDR2 SAAADI. V was pared by 3 bases and J by 3 bases, with 8 bases between. This CDR3 is built from 14 residues.

The chain recombines TRBV5-4 with TRBJ2-3; D gene unclear. Trimming pared 2 bases from V and 0 bases from J, leaving 10 bases between. The length of the CDR3 is 15 residues. Germline V gives CDR1 SGHNT, CDR2 YYREEE (reference sequence). The CDR3 protein is CASSFGDRSTDTQYF. The DNA of the CDR3 is TGTGCCAGCAGCTTCGGCGACCGTAGCACAGATACGCAGTATTTT.

The chain carries TRBV4-3 and TRBJ2-2; 9 bases match TRBD2. Germline CDR1 is LGHNA and CDR2 is YSLEER. The CDR3 contains 17 residues. With 0 bases clipped from V and 2 bases from J, the junction kept 4 bases outside the gene matches. CDR3 amino acids: CASSQDGTSRNTGELFF. In DNA, the CDR3 is TGCGCCAGCAGCCAAGACGGGACTAGCCGAAACACCGGGGAGCTGTTTTTT.

The chain joins TRBV29-1 to TRBJ2-3; D not resolved. CDR1 and CDR2 (germline): SQVTM, ANQGSEA. There are 14 residues in the CDR3. V was pared by 6 bases and J by 2 bases, with 15 bases between. CDR3 region: CSVDPGWATDTQYF. CDR3 in DNA: TGCAGCGTCGATCCGGGCTGGGCCACAGATACGCAGTATTTT.

The table lists this clonotype with a few counts. The chain is built from TRBV7-9 and TRBJ2-3, with a tentative D call TRBD2 (5 bases). Germline V gives CDR1 SEHNR, CDR2 FQNEAQ (reference sequence). The CDR3 runs to 14 residues. V dropped 3 bases and J dropped 6 bases, with 13 bases sitting between them. This CDR3 reads CASSFSGFEDTQYF. CDR3 DNA: TGTGCCAGCAGCTTTTCGGGATTCGAGGATACGCAGTATTTT.

The CDR3 DNA reads TGTGCCGGGGCGGTTACCTCCTACAATGAGCAGTTCTTC. The encoded protein is CAGAVTSYNEQFF. The chain combines TRBV2 with TRBJ2-1; tentatively, D is TRBD1 (5 bases). The CDR3 runs 13 residues. Trimming shortened V by 11 bases and J by 0 bases, and 11 bases separated the two germline ends. The V gene's germline CDR1 is SNHLY and CDR2 FYNNEI.

This clonotype was counted between two and nine times. This chain uses TRBV20-1 with TRBJ1-2, with D perhaps TRBD1 (5 bases). This CDR3 comprises 13 residues. Germline V CDR1 and CDR2: DFQATT, SNEGSKA (reference sequence). Between the trimmed V and J ends, which lost 3 bases and 4 bases, there was a span of 12 bases. CDR3 DNA sequence: TGCAGTGCTAGGATTGGGACGGCCTATGGCTACACCTTC. It is translated as CSARIGTAYGYTF.

A few counts support this clonotype. The chain is built from TRBV27 and TRBJ2-1; TRBD2 agrees at 14 bases. J gave up 0 bases and V 5 bases, and 9 bases lay outside the gene matches. Germline values: CDR1 MNHEY, CDR2 SMNVEV (reference sequence). The CDR3 is 19 amino acids. CDR3: CASSPVGTSGGGSYNEQFF. The CDR3 DNA is TGTGCCAGCAGTCCAGTAGGGACTAGCGGGGGAGGCTCCTACAATGAGCAGTTCTTC.

This clonotype was observed at least ten times. This sequence joins TRBV4-3 and TRBJ2-2, with 7 bases fitting TRBD1. Germline trimming cut 2 bases from V and 6 bases from J; bases unmatched to any gene: 15. The CDR3 contains 18 residues. Germline V CDR1 and CDR2: LGHNA, YSLEER. The CDR3 DNA reads TGCGCCAGCAGCCAAAGTTCCCTAACAGACAGGGCTGCCGGGGAGCTGTTTTTT. It codes for CASSQSSLTDRAAGELFF.

This clonotype was counted ten times or more. This sequence joins TRBV7-2 and TRBJ2-7, with 9 bases lining up with TRBD1. Germline V gene data show CDR1 as SGHTA and CDR2 as FQGNSA. Trimming cost V 5 bases and J 2 bases; bases outside gene matches: 7. The CDR3 has 15 residues. The DNA for the CDR3 is TGTGCCAGCAGCCCAAGGGGGACAGGGACCTACGAGCAGTACTTC. The encoded protein is CASSPRGTGTYEQYF.

This clonotype was detected a few times. This chain connects TRBV20-1 to TRBJ1-5; TRBD1 is a possible D gene (6 bases). The ends were cut back, 6 bases at V and 2 bases at J, with 14 bases in the middle. Germline V CDR1 and CDR2: DFQATT, SNEGSKA (reference sequence). CDR3 length equals 14 residues. CDR3 loop: CSAGGGPGNQPQHF. The CDR3 DNA reads as TGCAGTGCCGGGGGGGGGCCTGGCAATCAGCCCCAGCATTTT.

This clonotype has at least ten counts. The chain is built from TRBV28 and TRBJ2-1, with 8 bases identical to TRBD1. The CDR3 is 14 residues long. V gave up 7 bases and J gave up 4 bases; unmatched junction bases: 6. Germline V gives CDR1 MDHEN, CDR2 SYDVKM. CDR3 DNA sequence: TGTGCCAGCATCAGGGACAGGATTTACAATGAGCAGTTCTTC. Translated: CASIRDRIYNEQFF.

This clonotype showed up just a few times. V gene TRBV4-2 combines with J gene TRBJ1-2, with a tentative D call TRBD1 (5 bases). Trimming pared 2 bases from V and 7 bases from J, leaving 11 bases between. The CDR3 is made up of 13 amino acids. Germline values: CDR1 LGHNA, CDR2 YNFKEQ. The CDR3 loop reads CASSQSQGAGYTF. The CDR3 coding sequence is TGTGCCAGCAGCCAATCGCAGGGCGCTGGCTACACCTTC.

The genes are TRBV20-1 and TRBJ2-2; D is perhaps TRBD2 (6 bases). V was trimmed by 6 bases and J by 5 bases, leaving 10 bases between them. Per germline, CDR1 DFQATT and CDR2 SNEGSKA (reference sequence). The CDR3 has 12 amino acids. CDR3 coding DNA: TGCAGTGCCGGTAGCGGTACCGGGGAGCTGTTTTTT. Its translation is CSAGSGTGELFF.